This T cell receptor beta chain derives from a study of T cell responses to AZD1222 COVID-19 vaccine. Study-level results: Seropositive AZD1222 recipients at baseline numbered only five or six. There were vaccine-associated CD4 TCRs across spike, dominant at 160-218 and 743-854.

A word on this clone: The antigen is not known.

CDR1 and CDR2 from the germline V gene are SGHRS and YFSETQ. There are 16 residues in the CDR3. The V gene end was trimmed by 4 bases and the J gene end by 4 bases; junction bases not matched to a gene: 11. Sequenced by immunoSEQ multiplex PCR; TCRdb stores in-frame clones only, minus some. The sample lists 55,000 to 70,000 clones, about 91% occurring once. The clonotype originates from an adult who received the AZD1222 COVID-19 vaccine. Sequencing used peripheral blood, obtained 28 days after the second AZD1222 dose. The rearrangement links TRBV5-1 to TRBJ2-7, with 10 bases lining up with TRBD1. CDR3 region: CASSAAPGQGFYEQYF. CDR3 coding DNA: TGCGCCAGCAGCGCGGCACCGGGACAGGGGTTTTACGAGCAGTACTTC.